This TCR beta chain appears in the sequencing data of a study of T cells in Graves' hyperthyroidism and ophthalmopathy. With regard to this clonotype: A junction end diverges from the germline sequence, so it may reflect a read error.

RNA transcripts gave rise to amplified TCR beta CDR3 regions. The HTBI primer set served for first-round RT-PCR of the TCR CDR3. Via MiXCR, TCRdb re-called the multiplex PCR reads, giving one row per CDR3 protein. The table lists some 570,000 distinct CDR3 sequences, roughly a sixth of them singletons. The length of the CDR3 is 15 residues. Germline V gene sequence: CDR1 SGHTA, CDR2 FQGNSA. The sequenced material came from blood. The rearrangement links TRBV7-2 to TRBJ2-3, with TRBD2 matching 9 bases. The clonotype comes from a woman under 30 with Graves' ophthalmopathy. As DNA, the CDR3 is TGTACCAGCAGCCCTAGCGGGAAACCCACAAATACGCAGTATTTT. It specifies CTSSPSGKPTNTQYF.